A single sample gave rise to the 5 T cell receptor beta chains below, sequenced in a study of regulatory T cells in long-lasting Graves disease (dated by TCRdb to the early 2020s). The library was generated by multiplex PCR. The sample was run on an Illumina HiSeq 4000. TCR beta libraries were built with iRepertoire HTBI primers and Arm-PCR amplification of CDR3 regions. TCRdb handled the public reads itself, with Q25 trimming in fastp and clone calling in MiXCR, and kept productive beta chains. Each CDR3 protein gets just one entry, which takes the most common genes and DNA from the rows behind it. The sample includes 400,000 to 500,000 distinct CDR3 sequences, with roughly 15% observed a single time. The ten top clones hold less than 30% of the sample. What this sample's time point label stands for: newly diagnosed GD, antithyroid drugs for less than 3 months. For both TCR sequencing and RNA sequencing, RNA was extracted from PBMCs using TRIzol.

This same sample was also taken into another study, of T cells in Graves' hyperthyroidism and ophthalmopathy.

Source: peripheral blood mononuclear cells (PBMCs), taken at new diagnosis, from a patient treated with antithyroid drugs. The receptors were sampled from a woman younger than 35 with Graves disease. Donor details come from another sample of the same person, matched by shared clones.

This clonotype was counted at least ten times. The CDR3 region is CASSSPGQPDAEAFF. The CDR3 DNA is TGTGCCAGCAGTTCTCCGGGACAGCCAGACGCTGAAGCTTTCTTT. This chain uses TRBV6-5 with TRBJ1-1; TRBD1 matches 7 bases. The V gene's germline CDR1 is MNHEY and CDR2 SVGAGI. The CDR3 totals 15 residues. The junction had 11 bases not matched to a gene; V was cut back by 4 bases and J by 6 bases.

This clonotype was counted many times. The chain is built from TRBV18 and TRBJ2-2; no firm D call. This CDR3 is 14 amino acids long. Looked up from germline, CDR1 is KGHSH and CDR2 is LQKENI. Trimming stripped 6 bases from V and 1 base from J, with 9 bases between. In nucleotides, the CDR3 is TGTGCCAGCTCCGTACAGAGGAACACCGGGGAGCTGTTTTTT. Its translation is CASSVQRNTGELFF.

The chain uses TRBV25-1 and TRBJ1-3; no definite D call. This CDR3 spans 13 amino acids. Germline lookup yields CDR1 MGHDK and CDR2 SYGVNS. The ends were cut back, 4 bases at V and 4 bases at J, with 8 bases in the middle. This CDR3 reads CASSGLKGNTIYF. The CDR3 nucleotides are TGTGCCAGCAGTGGCTTAAAAGGAAACACCATATATTTT.

This clonotype was observed many times. The chain combines TRBV28 with TRBJ1-2; no clear D. V dropped 8 bases and J dropped 0 bases, with 10 bases sitting between them. The CDR3 loop spans 13 amino acids. Germline-derived CDR1 and CDR2 are MDHEN and SYDVKM. The CDR3 region has the DNA TGTGCCAGCGGTAGGACTACTAACTATGGCTACACCTTC. This translates into CASGRTTNYGYTF.

The CDR3 nucleotides are TGTGCCAGCACACAGTCGAGCTCCTACGAGCAGTACTTC. It codes for CASTQSSSYEQYF. The rearrangement joins TRBV28 to TRBJ2-7; D not certain. Germline CDR1 and CDR2: MDHEN and SYDVKM. V lost 7 bases, J lost 0 bases, and 10 bases lay in between. CDR3 size: 13 residues.